This is a list of T cell receptor beta chains from one sample in a study of shared clonotypes between healthy human individuals. The protocol was immunoSEQ multiplex PCR, while the TCRdb copy is restricted to in-frame clones and leaves out a portion. The table records fewer than 3 million clones, under 95% of them present only once. Sequencing was carried out using naive CD4+ T cells from PBMCs. These TCRs come from a man aged 18 to 29 in good health. Some clones in this sample may be carry-over from other donors' samples. Both conserved end residues are part of each CDR3. D genes are given only for firm matches. Only some rows state a clone size, as once, few, many or a class for expanded clones.

d_gene,v_gene,abundance,j_gene,CDR3nt,CDR3aa
.,TRBV4-2,.,TRBJ2-7,TGTGCCAGCAGCCAAGGTCCGCGGGACTGGGAGCAGTACTTC,CASSQGPRDWEQYF
.,TRBV5-4,once,TRBJ2-7,TGTGCCAGCAGCACCGACAGCACCTACGAGCAGTACTTC,CASSTDSTYEQYF
.,TRBV4-1,.,TRBJ2-7,TGCGCCAGCAGCCAGCTTTATACAGGGAACTACGAGCAGTACTTC,CASSQLYTGNYEQYF
.,TRBV13,.,TRBJ1-1,TGTGCCAGCAGCTTAGTCGGTGGCAGTCACACTGAAGCTTTCTTT,CASSLVGGSHTEAFF
.,TRBV27,.,TRBJ2-2,TGTGCCAGCAGTTGGAGGCGATTCACCGGGGAGCTGTTTTTT,CASSWRRFTGELFF
TRBD1,TRBV19,.,TRBJ1-2,TGTGCCAGTACTCTATTCCGGGACAGGGTGTATGGCTACACCTTC,CASTLFRDRVYGYTF
.,TRBV7-3,.,TRBJ1-1,TGTGCCAGCAGCTTAGGGACGGAGGGCACTGAAGCTTTCTTT,CASSLGTEGTEAFF
.,TRBV28,.,TRBJ1-5,TGTGCCAGCAGTCCCCGACCCCCGGACATCAATCAGCCCCAGCATTTT,CASSPRPPDINQPQHF
.,TRBV7-3,few,TRBJ2-1,TGTGCCAGCAGCTTAACGGGACACACGAAGGGGCATAATGAGCAGTTCTTC,CASSLTGHTKGHNEQFF
TRBD2,TRBV9,once,TRBJ2-1,TGTGCCAGCAGCGTAGCTACTCAAGCGGGAGGTTACAATGAGCAGTTCTTC,CASSVATQAGGYNEQFF
.,TRBV18,.,TRBJ1-4,TGTGCCAGCTCACCTGTGGCCTGGGGTGAAAAACTGTTTTTT,CASSPVAWGEKLFF
.,TRBV28,.,TRBJ1-3,TGTGCCAGCAGTTCGCGAGAGTTCTCTGGAAACACCATATATTTT,CASSSREFSGNTIYF
.,TRBV4-1,.,TRBJ1-2,TGCGCCAGCAGCCAAGATGAGGGGAACTATGGCTACACCTTC,CASSQDEGNYGYTF
.,TRBV28,.,TRBJ2-5,TGTGCCAGCAGTTTTGCCGGCGGACCCCAAGAGACCCAGTACTTC,CASSFAGGPQETQYF
.,TRBV6-5,.,TRBJ1-1,TGTGCCAGCAGTAGACATAACACTGAAGCTTTCTTT,CASSRHNTEAFF
TRBD2,TRBV5-4,.,TRBJ2-2,TGTGCCAGCAGCTTCACTAGCGGGAACACCGGGGAGCTGTTTTTT,CASSFTSGNTGELFF
.,TRBV2,.,TRBJ1-3,TGTGCCAGCAGTACGGGGACAACTGGAAACACCATATATTTT,CASSTGTTGNTIYF
.,TRBV6-6,once,TRBJ2-5,TGTGCCAGCAGTTACTCACAGTCTGGAGAGACCCAGTACTTC,CASSYSQSGETQYF
TRBD1,TRBV18,.,TRBJ2-2,TGTGCCAGCTCACCCGGAACAGGGGAAGCCGGGGAGCTGTTTTTT,CASSPGTGEAGELFF
.,TRBV18,once,TRBJ1-4,TGTGCCAGCTCACCTGAAAACTATAATGAAAAACTGTTTTTT,CASSPENYNEKLFF
.,TRBV6-5,.,TRBJ1-2,TGTGCCAGCAGCACCGGGACCAAGGGTGGCTACACCTTC,CASSTGTKGGYTF
.,TRBV7-3,.,TRBJ2-3,TGTGCCAGCAGCTCGGGAAACAGGGCGGCAGATACGCAGTATTTT,CASSSGNRAADTQYF
.,TRBV7-3,.,TRBJ1-1,TGTGCCAGCAGCTTAAATCGTGGCACTGAAGCTTTCTTT,CASSLNRGTEAFF
.,TRBV6-1,once,TRBJ2-1,TGTGCCAGCAGTGAGAACACGGATGAGCAGTTCTTC,CASSENTDEQFF
.,TRBV11-2,.,TRBJ1-1,TGTGCCAGCAGCTTAGTAGACAGCCTGCCTGGTGTGAACACTGAAGCTTTCTTT,CASSLVDSLPGVNTEAFF
.,TRBV7-9,.,TRBJ2-6,TGTGCCAGCAGCTGGGACTCTGGGGCCAACGTCCTGACTTTC,CASSWDSGANVLTF